This T cell receptor beta chain came from a study of T cell responses to AZD1222 COVID-19 vaccine. A note on this clone: The target antigen is unknown.

Sequencing was performed with immunoSEQ multiplex PCR; in TCRdb, only in-frame clones are kept and a portion is missing. Of around 95,000 clones in the sample, around 87% were seen once. The CDR3 totals 18 residues. Germline V CDR1 and CDR2: SGHDT, YYEEEE. Trimming left V 0 bases short and J 4 bases short, with 21 bases between. Study conclusions and caveats: Epitopes outside B.1.351 and B.1.1.7 mutated regions reportedly drew nearly half of spike TCRs. The donors showed a predominance of white British ancestry and of females, with possible underestimation of clonal diversity. Breadth and depth of Spike-specific TCRs rose after two AZD1222 doses. Mapped onto spike, vaccine-associated CD4 TCRs spanned it and were dominant at 160-218 and 743-854.

The chain employs TRBV5-6 and TRBJ2-3; possibly TRBD2 for D (6 bases). The receptor comes from an adult in good health. The sample was peripheral blood, taken on day 0 of MenACWY control vaccination. In DNA, the CDR3 is TGTGCCAGCAGCTTGGATGTTTCGGGACGGAGGGGCGCAGATACGCAGTATTTT. Its translation is CASSLDVSGRRGADTQYF.